The clone carrying this T cell receptor (beta chain) appeared many times. Its antigen is undetermined. PBMCs were sourced from around 10 ml fresh peripheral blood. This record comes from a study of T cells in Graves' hyperthyroidism and ophthalmopathy. Study-level results: In blood, most of the thyroid clonotypes expanded above 0.001 were also present.

The CDR3 runs 14 residues. CDR1 and CDR2 from the germline V gene are LGHNA and YNFKEQ. The V end lost 0 bases, the J end lost 3 bases, and 8 bases lay between the germline ends. TCR beta CDR3 regions were amplified from RNA. In the first-round RT-PCR of the TCR CDR3, the HTBI primer set was used. TCRdb ran MiXCR on the multiplex PCR reads and lists one entry per CDR3 protein. The sample has 450,000 to 650,000 distinct CDR3 sequences; 13% to 15% are singletons. This sequence was found in a woman under 30 with Graves' ophthalmopathy. Sequencing was carried out using blood. The chain has TRBV4-2 and TRBJ1-1; D is undetermined. The chain's CDR3 is CASSQDGVYTEAFF. As DNA, the CDR3 is TGTGCCAGCAGCCAAGATGGGGTGTACACTGAAGCTTTCTTT.